This paragraph covers one T cell receptor (beta chain) sequence. TEMRA cells were FACS-enriched, and CD8+ and CD4+ T cells were isolated negatively. This sample is drawn from a study of CD8 T cells in Susac syndrome. The RNA input was about 0.5 to 1 ug, and it was reverse transcribed with random hexamers. Amplification of TCR beta CDR3 used immunoSEQ multiplex PCR across 54 Vbeta and 13 Jbeta. TCRdb re-derived calls from the immunoSEQ multiplex PCR reads in MiXCR, one entry per CDR3 protein. The table shows 110,000 to 150,000 distinct CDR3 sequences, with around 95% occurring only once. V lost 0 bases, J lost 4 bases, and 5 bases stayed unmatched. The germline CDR1 and CDR2 sequences are MGHRA and YSYEKL. The CDR3 sequence is 15 residues long.

The sequenced sample consisted of CD4+ T cells from PBMCs. This chain links TRBV4-1 with TRBJ2-5; 7 bases are a match to TRBD2. The TCR was taken from a human donor with Susac syndrome. CDR3 nucleotides: TGCGCCAGCAGCCAAGACGTCCGGGGGGTAGAGACCCAGTACTTC. It specifies CASSQDVRGVETQYF.